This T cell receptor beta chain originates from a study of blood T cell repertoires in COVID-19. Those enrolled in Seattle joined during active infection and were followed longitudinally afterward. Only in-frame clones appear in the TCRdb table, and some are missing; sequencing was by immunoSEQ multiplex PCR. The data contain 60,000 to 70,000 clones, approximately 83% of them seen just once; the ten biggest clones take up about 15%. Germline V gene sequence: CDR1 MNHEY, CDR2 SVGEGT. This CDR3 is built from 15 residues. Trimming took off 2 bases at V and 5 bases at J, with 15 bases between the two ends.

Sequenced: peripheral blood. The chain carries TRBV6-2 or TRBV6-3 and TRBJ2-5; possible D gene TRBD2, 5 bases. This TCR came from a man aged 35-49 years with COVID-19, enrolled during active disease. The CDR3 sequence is CASSYLGGGGETQYF. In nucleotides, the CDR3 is TGTGCCAGCAGTTACCTAGGTGGTGGCGGGGAGACCCAGTACTTC.